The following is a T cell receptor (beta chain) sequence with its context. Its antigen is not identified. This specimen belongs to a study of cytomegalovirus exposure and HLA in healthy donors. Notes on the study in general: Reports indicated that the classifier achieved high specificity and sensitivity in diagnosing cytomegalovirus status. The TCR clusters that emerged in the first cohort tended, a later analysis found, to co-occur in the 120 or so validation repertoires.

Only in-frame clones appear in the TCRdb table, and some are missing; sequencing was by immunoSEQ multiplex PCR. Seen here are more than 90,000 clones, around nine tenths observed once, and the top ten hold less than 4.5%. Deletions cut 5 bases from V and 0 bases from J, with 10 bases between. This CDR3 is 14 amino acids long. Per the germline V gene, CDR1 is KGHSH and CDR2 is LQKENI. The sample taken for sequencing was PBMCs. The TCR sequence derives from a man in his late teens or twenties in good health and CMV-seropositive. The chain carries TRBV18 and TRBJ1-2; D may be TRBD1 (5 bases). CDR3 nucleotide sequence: TGTGCCAGCTCATCCGGACACCCTAACTATGGCTACACCTTC. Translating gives CASSSGHPNYGYTF.